This T cell receptor beta chain was sequenced for a study of blood T cell repertoires in COVID-19. The length of the CDR3 is 13 residues. The germline V and J ends were trimmed by 3 bases and 5 bases, with 14 bases remaining between them. Germline lookup yields CDR1 DFQATT and CDR2 SNEGSKA (reference sequence). In its sample, this clone was seen many times. TCRdb keeps only in-frame clones here, not all; method: immunoSEQ multiplex PCR. This table has a few hundred thousand clones, approximately 86% appearing once. The receptor comes from a woman aged 45-60 years with acute COVID-19. This chain uses TRBV20-1 with TRBJ2-7, with TRBD1 as a possible D gene (5 bases). The specimen sequenced was PBMCs or T cells enriched from blood (not recorded which). CDR3 protein: CSASKGWADEQYF. The CDR3 DNA is TGCAGTGCTAGTAAGGGGTGGGCGGACGAGCAGTACTTC.